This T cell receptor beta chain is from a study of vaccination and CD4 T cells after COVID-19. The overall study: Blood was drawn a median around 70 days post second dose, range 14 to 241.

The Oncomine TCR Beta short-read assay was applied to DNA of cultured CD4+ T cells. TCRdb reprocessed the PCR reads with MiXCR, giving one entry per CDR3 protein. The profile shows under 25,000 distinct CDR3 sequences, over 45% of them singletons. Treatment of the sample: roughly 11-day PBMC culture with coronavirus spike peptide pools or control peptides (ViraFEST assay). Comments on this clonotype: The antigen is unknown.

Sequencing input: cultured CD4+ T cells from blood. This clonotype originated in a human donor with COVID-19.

CDR3 DNA: TGTGCCAGCAGCGCTCTAGGAGGGATGGGTTCACCCCTCCACTTT. Encoded protein: CASSALGGMGSPLHF. The rearrangement uses TRBV6-1 and TRBJ1-6, with no clear D. Germline CDR1 is MNHNS and CDR2 is SASEGT. Trimming cost V 6 bases and J 9 bases, with 18 bases left between them. The CDR3 consists of 15 residues.